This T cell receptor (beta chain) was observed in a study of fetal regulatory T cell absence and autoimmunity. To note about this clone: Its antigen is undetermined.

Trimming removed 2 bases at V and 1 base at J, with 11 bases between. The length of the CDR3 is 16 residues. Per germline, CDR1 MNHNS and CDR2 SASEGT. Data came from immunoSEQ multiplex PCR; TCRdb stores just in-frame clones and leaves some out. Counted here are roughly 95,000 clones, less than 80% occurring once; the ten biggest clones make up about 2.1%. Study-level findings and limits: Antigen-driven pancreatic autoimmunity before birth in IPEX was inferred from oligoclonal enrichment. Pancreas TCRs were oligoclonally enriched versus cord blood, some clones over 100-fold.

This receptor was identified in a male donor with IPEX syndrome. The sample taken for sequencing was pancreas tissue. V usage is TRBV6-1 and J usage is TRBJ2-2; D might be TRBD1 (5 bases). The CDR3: CASSEWGYRNTGELFF. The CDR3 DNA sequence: TGTGCCAGCAGTGAATGGGGCTACCGGAACACCGGGGAGCTGTTTTTT.